A single sample gave rise to the 15 T cell receptor beta chains below, sequenced in a study of blood T cell repertoires in COVID-19. Here immunoSEQ multiplex PCR was the method, and the copy in TCRdb shows in-frame clones only, minus some. The data contain about 330,000 clones, approximately 88% of them seen just once; the ten biggest clones take up less than 5.5%. The source material was PBMCs or T cells enriched from blood (not recorded which). These receptors all stem from a man aged 30-40 years who had recovered from COVID-19.

The chain links TRBV4-2 to TRBJ1-6, with 9 bases aligning to TRBD1. Per the germline V gene, CDR1 is LGHNA and CDR2 is YNFKEQ. The CDR3 consists of 15 residues. J gave up 9 bases and V 2 bases, and 5 bases lay outside the gene matches. CDR3 sequence reads: CASSQTGTGTSPLHF. CDR3 in DNA: TGTGCCAGCAGCCAAACCGGGACAGGGACTTCACCCCTCCACTTT.

V and J are TRBV6-4 and TRBJ1-2; 9 nucleotides match TRBD1. The CDR3 extends over 15 amino acids. The trim removed 5 bases at V and 8 bases at J, leaving 12 bases unmatched. Germline CDR1 and CDR2: MRHNA and SNTAGT. The CDR3 DNA reads TGTGCCAGCAGTCAAAGGACAGGGGATCGGAGCGGCTACACCTTC. This sequence encodes CASSQRTGDRSGYTF.

The chain employs TRBV30 and TRBJ1-1; maybe TRBD1 (6 bases). The CDR3 runs to 16 residues. Deletions cut 2 bases from V and 0 bases from J, with 16 bases between. Germline assignment: CDR1 GTSNPN and CDR2 SVGIG (reference sequence). CDR3 residues: CAWSPRSGHMNTEAFF. CDR3 coding DNA: TGTGCCTGGAGTCCTCGATCGGGACATATGAACACTGAAGCTTTCTTT. Supplemented by reference TRBV30 and TRBJ1-1, the full variable domain reads SQTIHQWPATLVQPVGSPLSLECTVEGTSNPNLYWYRQAAGRGLQLLFYSVGIGQISSEVPQNLSASRPQDRQFILSSKKLLLSDSGFYLCAWSPRSGHMNTEAFFGQGTRLTVV.

V and J are TRBV27 and TRBJ2-4; D is ambiguous. Looked up from germline, CDR1 is MNHEY and CDR2 is SMNVEV (reference sequence). This CDR3 contains 13 residues. V lost 2 bases and J 5 bases, leaving 7 bases between the germline ends. The CDR3 nucleotides read TGTGCCAGCAGTTTACGCAGTCAAAACATTCAGTACTTC. Its protein product is CASSLRSQNIQYF.

V gene TRBV18 combines with J gene TRBJ1-6; 8 bases match TRBD1. In germline, CDR1 is KGHSH, CDR2 LQKENI. This CDR3 is 14 amino acids long. Trimming removed 6 bases from V and 8 bases from J; junction bases left unmatched: 6. CDR3 sequence reads: CASSGQGRHSPLHF. The CDR3, as DNA: TGTGCCAGCTCTGGACAGGGAAGACATTCACCCCTCCACTTT.

The chain links TRBV5-1 to TRBJ1-6; D possibly corresponds to TRBD1 (6 bases). CDR1 SGHRS and CDR2 YFSETQ come from the germline V gene. V lost 1 base and J lost 8, with 10 bases in between. The CDR3 extends over 14 amino acids. This CDR3 is CASSLTGQYSPLHF. The CDR3, as DNA: TGCGCCAGCAGCTTGACAGGGCAGTATTCACCCCTCCACTTT.

The chain joins TRBV30 to TRBJ1-1; D gene uncertain. There are 12 residues in the CDR3. Germline V gene data show CDR1 as GTSNPN and CDR2 as SVGIG (reference sequence). With 6 bases removed from V and 5 bases from J, the gap between germline ends came to 13 bases. In DNA, the CDR3 is TGTGCCTGCCTGGTAGCGGGGACTGAAGCTTTCTTT. Its translation is CACLVAGTEAFF. The full variable domain, rest sourced from reference TRBV30 and TRBJ1-1, is SQTIHQWPATLVQPVGSPLSLECTVEGTSNPNLYWYRQAAGRGLQLLFYSVGIGQISSEVPQNLSASRPQDRQFILSSKKLLLSDSGFYLCACLVAGTEAFFGQGTRLTVV.

This chain connects TRBV6-1 to TRBJ1-5; 7 positions agree with TRBD1. The CDR3 spans 14 residues. Trimming at V came to 2 bases and at J to 4 bases, leaving 2 bases not matched to a gene. CDR1 is MNHNS, CDR2 SASEGT, per germline. For the CDR3, the DNA is TGTGCCAGCAGTGAAATGACAGGGAATCAGCCCCAGCATTTT. Translated, it gives CASSEMTGNQPQHF.

The chain couples TRBV4-1 to TRBJ1-1; 9 nucleotides line up with TRBD1. The trim removed 4 bases at V and 11 bases at J, leaving 17 bases unmatched. This CDR3 is 16 amino acids long. Germline values: CDR1 MGHRA, CDR2 YSYEKL. The CDR3 nucleotides are TGCGCCAGCAGCCCCGCGGTGCCGGGACAGGGCCTGTCGGCTTTCTTT. It encodes CASSPAVPGQGLSAFF.

The rearrangement uses TRBV18 and TRBJ2-7, with 9 bases identical to TRBD1. The V and J ends lost 2 bases and 2 bases, in that order; junction bases with no gene match: 7. Germline CDR1 and CDR2: KGHSH and LQKENI. This CDR3 has 16 residues. The CDR3 bases are TGTGCCAGCTCACCAGACACCGGGACAGGGCCCTACGAGCAGTACTTC. This sequence encodes CASSPDTGTGPYEQYF.

The rearrangement links TRBV5-5 to TRBJ1-5; D is perhaps TRBD1 (5 bases). The CDR3 has 15 amino acids. Germline V gene data show CDR1 as SGHKS and CDR2 as YYEKEE (reference sequence). The V gene lost 2 bases and the J gene lost 0 bases, with 9 bases spanning the gap. The CDR3 loop is CASSLDSYSNQPQHF. CDR3 DNA: TGTGCCAGCAGCTTAGACAGTTATAGCAATCAGCCCCAGCATTTT.

This clone was detected only a few times. The J gene is TRBJ1-2, the V gene TRBV19; unclear D gene. V dropped 5 bases and J dropped 7 bases, with 8 bases sitting between them. The CDR3 extends over 11 amino acids. Germline CDR1 and CDR2: LNHDA and SQIVND (reference sequence). The CDR3 region has the DNA TGTGCCAGTAGTCGCGGAGGTGGCTACACCTTC. The encoded protein is CASSRGGGYTF.

The gene calls are TRBV24-1 and TRBJ2-1; D may be TRBD1 (6 bases). Per germline, CDR1 KGHDR and CDR2 SFDVKD. V gave up 8 bases and J gave up 5 bases, with 30 bases separating them. This CDR3 has 19 residues. The CDR3 here is CATNGGPAWGPSVDNEQFF. The CDR3, as DNA: TGTGCCACCAACGGTGGGCCCGCCTGGGGGCCGTCAGTCGACAATGAGCAGTTCTTC.

The chain recombines TRBV7-9 with TRBJ2-3; D uncertain. This CDR3 has 13 amino acids. V was clipped by 3 bases and J by 0 bases, with 4 bases between them. Germline V CDR1 and CDR2: SEHNR, FQNEAQ (reference sequence). The CDR3 coding sequence is TGTGCCAGCAGCTTGGAGAGCACAGATACGCAGTATTTT. This gives the protein CASSLESTDTQYF.

The V and J genes are TRBV20-1 and TRBJ2-5, with TRBD2 matching over 12 bases. This CDR3 has 15 amino acids. Germline CDR1 reads DFQATT; CDR2 reads SNEGSKA (reference sequence). J was trimmed by 5 bases and V by 3 bases; bases with no gene match: 7. DNA of the CDR3: TGCAGTGCTAGTGCTAGCGGGGGGGCCGGGGAGACCCAGTACTTC. Protein sequence: CSASASGGAGETQYF.